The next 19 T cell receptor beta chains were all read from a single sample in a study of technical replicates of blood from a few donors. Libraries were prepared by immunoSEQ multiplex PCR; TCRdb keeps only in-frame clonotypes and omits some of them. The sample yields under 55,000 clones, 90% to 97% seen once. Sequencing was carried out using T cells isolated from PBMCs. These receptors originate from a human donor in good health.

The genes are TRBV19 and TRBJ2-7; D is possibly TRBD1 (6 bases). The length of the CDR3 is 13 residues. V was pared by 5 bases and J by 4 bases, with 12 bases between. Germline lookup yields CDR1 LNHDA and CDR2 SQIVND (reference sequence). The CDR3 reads CASSLGAVYEQYF. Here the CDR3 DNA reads TGTGCCAGTAGTTTGGGGGCGGTTTACGAGCAGTACTTC.

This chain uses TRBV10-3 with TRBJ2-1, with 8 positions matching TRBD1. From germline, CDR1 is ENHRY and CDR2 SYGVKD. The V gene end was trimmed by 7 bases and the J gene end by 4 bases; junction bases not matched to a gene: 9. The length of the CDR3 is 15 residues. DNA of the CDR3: TGTGCCATCACCTCAGGGGGCGTAAGGTACAATGAGCAGTTCTTC. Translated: CAITSGGVRYNEQFF.

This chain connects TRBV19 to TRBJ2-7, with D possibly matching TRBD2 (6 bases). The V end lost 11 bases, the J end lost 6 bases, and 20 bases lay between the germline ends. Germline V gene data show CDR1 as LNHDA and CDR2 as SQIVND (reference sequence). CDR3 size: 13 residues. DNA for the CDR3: TGTGCCGGAGCTGCTAGCGTCGTGAGCGAGCAGTACTTC. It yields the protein CAGAASVVSEQYF. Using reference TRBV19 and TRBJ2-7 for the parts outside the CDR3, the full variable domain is DGGITQSPKYLFRKEGQNVTLSCEQNLNHDAMYWYRQDPGQGLRLIYYSQIVNDFQKGDIAEGYSVSREKKESFPLTVTSAQKNPTAFYLCAGAASVVSEQYFGPGTRLTVT.

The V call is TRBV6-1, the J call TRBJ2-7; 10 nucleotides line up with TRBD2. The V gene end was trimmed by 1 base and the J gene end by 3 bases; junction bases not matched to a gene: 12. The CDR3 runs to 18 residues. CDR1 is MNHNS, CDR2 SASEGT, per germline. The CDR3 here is CASSEEVWLAGASYEQYF. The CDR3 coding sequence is TGTGCCAGCAGTGAAGAAGTATGGCTAGCGGGAGCCAGCTACGAGCAGTACTTC.

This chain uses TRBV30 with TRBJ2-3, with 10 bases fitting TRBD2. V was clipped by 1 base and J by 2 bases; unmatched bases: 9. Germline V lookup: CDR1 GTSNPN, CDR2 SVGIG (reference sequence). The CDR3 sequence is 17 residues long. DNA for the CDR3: TGTGCCTGGAGTGGGGGCCTTAGCGGGAGGTTCACAGATACGCAGTATTTT. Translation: CAWSGGLSGRFTDTQYF.

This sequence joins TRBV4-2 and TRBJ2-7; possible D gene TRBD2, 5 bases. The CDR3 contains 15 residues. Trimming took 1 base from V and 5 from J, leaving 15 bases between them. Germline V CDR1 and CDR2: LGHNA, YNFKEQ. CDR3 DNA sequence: TGTGCCAGCAGCCAAGTAGGTGGGAGAGACGACGAGCAGTACTTC. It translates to CASSQVGGRDDEQYF.

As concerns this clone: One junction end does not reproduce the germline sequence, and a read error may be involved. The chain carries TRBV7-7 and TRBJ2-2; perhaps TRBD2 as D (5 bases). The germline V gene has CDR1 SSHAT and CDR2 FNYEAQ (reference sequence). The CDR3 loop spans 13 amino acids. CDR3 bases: TGTGCTAGCAGCCCAGCGGAGGACGGGGAGCTGTTTTTT. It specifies CASSPAEDGELFF.

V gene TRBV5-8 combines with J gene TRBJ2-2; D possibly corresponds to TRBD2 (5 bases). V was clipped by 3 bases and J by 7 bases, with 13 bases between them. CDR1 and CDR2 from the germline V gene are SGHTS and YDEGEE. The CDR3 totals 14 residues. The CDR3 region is CASSYDRRIGELFF. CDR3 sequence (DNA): TGTGCCAGCAGCTACGATAGGAGGATCGGGGAGCTGTTTTTT.

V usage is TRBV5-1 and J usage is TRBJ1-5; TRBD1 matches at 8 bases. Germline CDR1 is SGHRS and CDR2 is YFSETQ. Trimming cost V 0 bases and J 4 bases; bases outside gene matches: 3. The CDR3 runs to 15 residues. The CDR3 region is CASSLAGQGNQPQHF. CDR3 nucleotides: TGCGCCAGCAGCTTGGCAGGACAGGGTAATCAGCCCCAGCATTTT.

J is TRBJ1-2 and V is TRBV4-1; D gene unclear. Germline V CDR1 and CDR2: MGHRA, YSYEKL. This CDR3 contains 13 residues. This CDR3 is CPQANKGVYGYTF. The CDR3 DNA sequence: TGCCCCCAAGCAAACAAGGGAGTCTATGGCTACACCTTC.

The CDR3 loop reads CASSFEGVYQPQHF. CDR3 nucleotide sequence: TGTGCCAGCAGCTTTGAGGGGGTTTACCAGCCCCAGCATTTT. The J gene is TRBJ1-5, the V gene TRBV7-8; a weak D match, TRBD1 (6 bases). V gave up 3 bases and J gave up 7 bases, with 13 bases separating them. The CDR3 consists of 14 residues. Germline V gene sequence: CDR1 SGHVS, CDR2 FQNEAQ.

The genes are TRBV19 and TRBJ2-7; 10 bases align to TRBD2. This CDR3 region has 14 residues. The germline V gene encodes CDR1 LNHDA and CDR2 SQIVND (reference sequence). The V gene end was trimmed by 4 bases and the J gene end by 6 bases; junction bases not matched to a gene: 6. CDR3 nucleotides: TGTGCCAGTAGTACTAGCGGGAGATTTCCCGAGCAGTACTTC. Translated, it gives CASSTSGRFPEQYF. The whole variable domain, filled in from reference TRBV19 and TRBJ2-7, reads DGGITQSPKYLFRKEGQNVTLSCEQNLNHDAMYWYRQDPGQGLRLIYYSQIVNDFQKGDIAEGYSVSREKKESFPLTVTSAQKNPTAFYLCASSTSGRFPEQYFGPGTRLTVT.

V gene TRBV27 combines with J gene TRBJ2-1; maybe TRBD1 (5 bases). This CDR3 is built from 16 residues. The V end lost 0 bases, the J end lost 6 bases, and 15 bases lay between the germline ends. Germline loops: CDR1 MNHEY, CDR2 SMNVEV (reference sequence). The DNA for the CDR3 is TGTGCCAGCAGTTTATCGATTGGGGCTAGAAGCAATGAGCAGTTCTTC. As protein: CASSLSIGARSNEQFF.

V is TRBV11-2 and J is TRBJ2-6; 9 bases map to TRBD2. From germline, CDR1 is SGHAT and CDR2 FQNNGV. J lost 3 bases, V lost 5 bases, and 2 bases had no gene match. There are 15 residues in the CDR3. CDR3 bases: TGTGCCAGCAGCCCTAGCGGGATTGGGGCCAACGTCCTGACTTTC. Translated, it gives CASSPSGIGANVLTF.

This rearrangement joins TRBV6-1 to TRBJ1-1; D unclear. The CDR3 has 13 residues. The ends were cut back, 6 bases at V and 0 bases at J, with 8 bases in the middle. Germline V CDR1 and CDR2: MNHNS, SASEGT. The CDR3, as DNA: TGTGCCAGCAGCGGGTTCCTGAACACTGAAGCTTTCTTT. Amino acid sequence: CASSGFLNTEAFF.

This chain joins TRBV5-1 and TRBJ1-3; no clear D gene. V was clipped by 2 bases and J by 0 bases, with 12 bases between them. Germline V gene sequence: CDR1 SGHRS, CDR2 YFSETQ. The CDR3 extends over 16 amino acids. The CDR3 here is CASSFDGESSGNTIYF. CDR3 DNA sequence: TGCGCCAGCAGCTTTGACGGGGAGAGCTCTGGAAACACCATATATTTT.

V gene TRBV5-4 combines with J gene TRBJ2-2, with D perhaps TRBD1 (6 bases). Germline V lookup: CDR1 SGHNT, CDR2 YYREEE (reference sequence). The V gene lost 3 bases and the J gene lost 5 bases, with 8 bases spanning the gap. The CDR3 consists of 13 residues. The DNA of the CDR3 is TGTGCCAGCAGCTGGGGGCCGACCGGGGAGCTGTTTTTT. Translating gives CASSWGPTGELFF.

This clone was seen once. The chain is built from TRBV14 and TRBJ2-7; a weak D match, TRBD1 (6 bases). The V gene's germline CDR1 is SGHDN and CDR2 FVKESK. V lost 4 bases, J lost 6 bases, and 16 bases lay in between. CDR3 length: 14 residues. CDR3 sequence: CASSRAPGDSEQYF. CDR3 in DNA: TGTGCCAGCAGCCGTGCCCCAGGGGATAGCGAGCAGTACTTC.

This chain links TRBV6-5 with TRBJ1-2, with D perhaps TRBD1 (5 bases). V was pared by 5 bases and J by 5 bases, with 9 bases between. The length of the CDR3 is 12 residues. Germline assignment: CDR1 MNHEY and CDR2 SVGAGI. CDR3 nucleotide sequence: TGTGCCAGCAGTCGGACACCTTATGGCTACACCTTC. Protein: CASSRTPYGYTF.